The rows below give T cell receptor beta chains drawn from one sample of a study of blood T cell repertoires in COVID-19. Only in-frame clones appear in the TCRdb table, and some are missing; sequencing was by immunoSEQ multiplex PCR. Among some 130,000 clones, 70% to 90% were seen once, and the ten largest hold about a tenth. What was sequenced was peripheral blood. The receptors stem from a man aged 45-60 years with acute or convalescent COVID-19. Each CDR3 is given with its conserved first and last residue. The order of the fields is J gene, V gene, D gene, clone size, CDR3 DNA, CDR3 protein. The D gene is left open where the match is weak. Clone size appears in some rows only: once, few, many, or a class for an expanded clone.

j_gene: TRBJ2-5
v_gene: TRBV5-5
d_gene: -
abundance: once
CDR3nt: TGTGCCAGCAGCTTAATCTTTCAAGAGACCCAGTACTTC
CDR3aa: CASSLIFQETQYF

j_gene: TRBJ1-5
v_gene: TRBV7-2
d_gene: -
abundance: -
CDR3nt: TGTGCCAGCAGCTGGGGAGTTAATAGCAATCAGCCCCAGCATTTT
CDR3aa: CASSWGVNSNQPQHF

j_gene: TRBJ2-2
v_gene: TRBV2
d_gene: -
abundance: -
CDR3nt: TGTGCCAGCACCACGGACTGGAACACCGGGGAGCTGTTTTTT
CDR3aa: CASTTDWNTGELFF

j_gene: TRBJ2-7
v_gene: TRBV11-2
d_gene: -
abundance: -
CDR3nt: TGTGCCAGCAGCCGGGGGGCTATGGACGAGCAGTACTTC
CDR3aa: CASSRGAMDEQYF

j_gene: TRBJ2-3
v_gene: TRBV10-3
d_gene: -
abundance: -
CDR3nt: TGTGCCATCAGTGACAGGGTTGATACGCAGTATTTT
CDR3aa: CAISDRVDTQYF

j_gene: TRBJ2-7
v_gene: TRBV21-1
d_gene: -
abundance: -
CDR3nt: TGTGCCAGCAGTACCAGGCGGGGGTACTCCTACGAGCAGTACTTC
CDR3aa: CASSTRRGYSYEQYF

j_gene: TRBJ2-6
v_gene: TRBV11-3
d_gene: TRBD2
abundance: -
CDR3nt: TGTGCCAGCAGCCCGGGGGGGCCTGGGGCCAACGTCCTGACTTTC
CDR3aa: CASSPGGPGANVLTF

j_gene: TRBJ2-5
v_gene: TRBV5-4
d_gene: -
abundance: once
CDR3nt: TGTGCCAGCAGCCGCCCAGCGAACGATCAAGAGACCCAGTACTTC
CDR3aa: CASSRPANDQETQYF

j_gene: TRBJ1-1
v_gene: TRBV12-5
d_gene: TRBD1
abundance: -
CDR3nt: TGTGCTAGTGGAATTGGGACAGGGTGGACTGAAGCTTTCTTT
CDR3aa: CASGIGTGWTEAFF

j_gene: TRBJ2-3
v_gene: TRBV18
d_gene: -
abundance: once
CDR3nt: TGTGCCAGCTCATCCCCCTCAGATACGCAGTATTTT
CDR3aa: CASSSPSDTQYF

j_gene: TRBJ1-1
v_gene: TRBV19
d_gene: -
abundance: once
CDR3nt: TGTGCCAGCCAGAGACAGGTTGCTTCGATGACTGAAGCTTTCTTT
CDR3aa: CASQRQVASMTEAFF

j_gene: TRBJ1-2
v_gene: TRBV3-1/TRBV3-2
d_gene: -
abundance: -
CDR3nt: TGTGCCAGCAGCCAAAACAGGGATGGCTACACCTTC
CDR3aa: CASSQNRDGYTF

j_gene: TRBJ2-7
v_gene: TRBV18
d_gene: TRBD1
abundance: -
CDR3nt: TGTGCCAGCTCACCGTTCACCGGGACAGGTACCTACGAGCAGTACTTC
CDR3aa: CASSPFTGTGTYEQYF

j_gene: TRBJ2-3
v_gene: TRBV2
d_gene: -
abundance: once
CDR3nt: TGTGCCAGCAGTGTGGAGCGACCTAGCACAGATACGCAGTATTTT
CDR3aa: CASSVERPSTDTQYF

j_gene: TRBJ2-7
v_gene: TRBV4-1
d_gene: TRBD2
abundance: -
CDR3nt: TGCGCCAGCAGCCAAACTAGCGCCGGCTACGAGCAGTACTTC
CDR3aa: CASSQTSAGYEQYF

j_gene: TRBJ2-7
v_gene: TRBV21-1
d_gene: -
abundance: -
CDR3nt: TGTGCCAGCAGCAGGTTAGGGGATCGGACCTACGAGCAGTACTTC
CDR3aa: CASSRLGDRTYEQYF

j_gene: TRBJ1-2
v_gene: TRBV6-6
d_gene: TRBD1
abundance: -
CDR3nt: TGTGCCAGCAGTCCCGGACAGGGGAAAGGTGGTGGCTACACCTTC
CDR3aa: CASSPGQGKGGGYTF

j_gene: TRBJ2-2
v_gene: TRBV5-1
d_gene: TRBD1
abundance: -
CDR3nt: TGCGCCAGCAGCGGGACGGGACAGGTGCAAACCGGGGAGCTGTTTTTT
CDR3aa: CASSGTGQVQTGELFF

j_gene: TRBJ1-6
v_gene: TRBV27
d_gene: -
abundance: -
CDR3nt: TGTGCCAGCAGTCTCTATAATTCACCCCTCCACTTT
CDR3aa: CASSLYNSPLHF

j_gene: TRBJ2-3
v_gene: TRBV11-2
d_gene: TRBD2
abundance: -
CDR3nt: TGTGCCAGCAGCGGCCGCGGGGGTGGGACAGATACGCAGTATTTT
CDR3aa: CASSGRGGGTDTQYF

j_gene: TRBJ1-2
v_gene: TRBV11-2
d_gene: TRBD1
abundance: -
CDR3nt: TGTGCCAGCAGCCCCGACAGGGCGGGCGGCTACACCTTC
CDR3aa: CASSPDRAGGYTF

j_gene: TRBJ1-1
v_gene: TRBV5-6
d_gene: TRBD1
abundance: -
CDR3nt: TGTGCCAGCAGCCCTATGGACAGGGGGCGAGGAGCTTTCTTT
CDR3aa: CASSPMDRGRGAFF

j_gene: TRBJ1-4
v_gene: TRBV5-1
d_gene: -
abundance: -
CDR3nt: TGCGCCAGCAGCTTGGGACAGTATAATGAAAAACTGTTTTTT
CDR3aa: CASSLGQYNEKLFF

j_gene: TRBJ1-6
v_gene: TRBV4-2
d_gene: -
abundance: -
CDR3nt: TGTGCCAGCAGCCAAGTTATCTTTCCCAGCTCCTATAATTCACCCCTCCACTTT
CDR3aa: CASSQVIFPSSYNSPLHF

j_gene: TRBJ1-1
v_gene: TRBV6-6
d_gene: -
abundance: -
CDR3nt: TGTGCCAGCAGTACGACGGGGGTGGGCACTGAAGCTTTCTTT
CDR3aa: CASSTTGVGTEAFF

j_gene: TRBJ1-6
v_gene: TRBV28
d_gene: -
abundance: -
CDR3nt: TGTGCCAGCAGTTTCCGTGCGAATAATTCACCCCTCCACTTT
CDR3aa: CASSFRANNSPLHF

j_gene: TRBJ1-1
v_gene: TRBV3-1/TRBV3-2
d_gene: -
abundance: -
CDR3nt: TGTGCCAGCAGCCACCTCGAGGGGGTTGAAGCTTTCTTT
CDR3aa: CASSHLEGVEAFF